This TCR beta chain came from a study of T cells in Graves' hyperthyroidism and ophthalmopathy. Comments on this clonotype: Its antigen is not known.

CDR3 size: 15 residues. Germline V CDR1 and CDR2: SGHTA, FQGTGA. Germline trimming cut 3 bases from V and 4 bases from J; bases unmatched to any gene: 6. Amplification of TCR beta CDR3 regions was performed using RNA transcripts as template. TCR CDR3 regions were first amplified by RT-PCR with HTBI primers. MiXCR was run by TCRdb on the multiplex PCR reads, yielding one entry per CDR3 protein. The table lists roughly 550,000 distinct CDR3 sequences, around 15% of them singletons. The study's findings and limits: Ophthalmopathy and stable hyperthyroidism were separated by a 13 V-J model.

Specimen: blood. The J gene is TRBJ2-3, the V gene TRBV7-3, with TRBD1 matching 8 bases. This clonotype was sampled from a woman aged 25 to 39 with Graves' ophthalmopathy. DNA of the CDR3: TGTGCCAGCAGCTTGCAGGGGGCGGATGCAGATACGCAGTATTTT. Translation gives CASSLQGADADTQYF.